This T cell receptor beta chain was profiled in a study of cytomegalovirus exposure and HLA in healthy donors. Study context: The same platform was used for the approximately 110 validation repertoires and the roughly 730 first-cohort repertoires, a later analysis reported.

Clones were read by immunoSEQ multiplex PCR, and TCRdb kept only the in-frame ones, dropping some. In the table there are 150,000 to 200,000 clones, around nine tenths of which are singletons. With regard to this clone: Its target is not known.

Study conclusions and caveats: In vitro data verified a few CMV-associated chains as specific for CMV antigens.

The germline V gene has CDR1 SGDLS and CDR2 YYNGEE. The CDR3 has 15 residues. Sequencing used PBMCs. This chain joins TRBV9 and TRBJ2-5; tentatively, D is TRBD2 (6 bases). The DNA end is more similar to TRBJ2-7, so the J call may be wrong. This clonotype was obtained from a woman between 25 and 40 years old in good health and CMV-seronegative. CDR3 bases: TGTGCCAGCAGCGTAGATGAGACTAGGGTCTACGAGCAGTACTTC. Translated: CASSVDETRVYEQYF.